This T cell receptor (beta chain) is drawn from a study of T cell responses to AZD1222 COVID-19 vaccine. In the case of this clone: Its antigen is still unknown.

Germline CDR1 is MGHRA and CDR2 is YSYEKL. The CDR3 spans 13 residues. The germline V and J ends were trimmed by 4 bases and 15 bases, with 16 bases remaining between them. General study results and limits: Researchers report vaccine-associated CD4 TCRs spanning spike, with dominance at 160-218 and 743-854. Females made up more of the donors, who were largely white British, and clonal diversity may have come out too low.

The assay was immunoSEQ multiplex PCR, and TCRdb's table has in-frame clones only and misses some. The sample contains about 26,000 clones, approximately 85% of which appear only once. Analyses pooled second doses at about 4 or about 12 weeks. The sample was peripheral blood, taken 28 days after the second AZD1222 dose. The sequence derives from an adult who received the AZD1222 COVID-19 vaccine. The chain combines TRBV4-1 with TRBJ2-6, with D perhaps matching TRBD1 (5 bases). CDR3 sequence: CASSLRVGEDLTF. Here the CDR3 DNA reads TGCGCCAGCAGCCTCAGGGTCGGTGAAGACCTGACTTTC.